These T cell receptor beta chains were read from a single sample in a study of response to subunit inactivated influenza vaccine. TCRdb called the RT-PCR reads again in MiXCR, with one record for every CDR3 protein. The table lists 500,000 to 600,000 distinct CDR3 sequences, approximately 16% of them singletons. The source material was CD4+ T cells sorted from PBMCs, sampled less than 25 months after vaccination. These receptors all come from a man aged 45 to 75 who received an inactivated influenza vaccine. The CDR3 runs from the conserved cysteine through the conserved F or W. D genes are given only for firm matches. Only part of the rows carry a size: once, few, many, or a class if the clone is expanded.

NA	TRBJ2-2	TRBV4-3	few	TGCGCCAGCAGCCAAGAGTCTAGCATTTCCGGGGAGCTGTTTTTT	CASSQESSISGELFF
NA	TRBJ2-1	TRBV5-1	many	TGCGCCAGCAGCCGAGAGGGCGACTACAATGAGCAGTTCTTC	CASSREGDYNEQFF
NA	TRBJ2-7	TRBV12-3/TRBV12-4	many	TGTGCCAGCAGCTATACTTTCTACGAGCAGTACTTC	CASSYTFYEQYF
NA	TRBJ2-7	TRBV21-1	few	TGTGCCAGCAGCAAAGTCCCCAGGGACTCCTACGAGCAGTACTTC	CASSKVPRDSYEQYF
NA	TRBJ2-5	TRBV29-1	many	TGCAGCGTTCGGCGCGGACACCAAGAGACCCAGTACTTC	CSVRRGHQETQYF
TRBD2	TRBJ2-1	TRBV24-1	many	TGTGCCACCAGTGACCCAACTAGCGGGACCACATACAATGAGCAGTTCTTC	CATSDPTSGTTYNEQFF
NA	TRBJ1-1	TRBV29-1	NA	TGCAGCGTGACGCTGAGCACTGAAGCTTTCTTT	CSVTLSTEAFF
NA	TRBJ2-3	TRBV20-1	NA	TGCAGTGCTAGTATGGCTATTTGGGATACGCAGTATTTT	CSASMAIWDTQYF
NA	TRBJ1-1	TRBV5-1	NA	TGCGCCAGCAGCTCATACAGGAACACTGAAGCTTTCTTT	CASSSYRNTEAFF
NA	TRBJ2-7	TRBV4-1	NA	TGCGCCAGCAGCCAAGATACATGGCAGGGAGCCTACGAGCAGTACTTC	CASSQDTWQGAYEQYF
NA	TRBJ1-2	TRBV10-3	NA	TGTGCCATCACCAATCCGGACAAACATGGCTACACCTTC	CAITNPDKHGYTF
TRBD2	TRBJ2-3	TRBV20-1	NA	TGCAGTGCTAGTGGCGGGAGCGTGTTAGATACGCAGTATTTT	CSASGGSVLDTQYF
TRBD1	TRBJ2-7	TRBV18	NA	TGTGCCAGCTCGCCGCGACAGGGGGGTACCTACGAGCAGTACTTC	CASSPRQGGTYEQYF
NA	TRBJ1-1	TRBV29-1	NA	TGCAGCGTACCCGGTCTGAACACTGAAGCTTTCTTT	CSVPGLNTEAFF
NA	TRBJ2-1	TRBV6-2/TRBV6-3	many	TGTGCCAGCAATCCAACAGGGTTCTCCAATGAGCAGTTCTTC	CASNPTGFSNEQFF
NA	TRBJ2-7	TRBV12-3/TRBV12-4	NA	TGTGCCAGCAGACTAGTGGGAGCTTACGAGCAGTACTTC	CASRLVGAYEQYF
NA	TRBJ2-7	TRBV20-1	NA	TGCAGTGCTAGTGACAGGAATAAGCAGTACTTC	CSASDRNKQYF
NA	TRBJ1-2	TRBV12-3/TRBV12-4	NA	TGTGCCAGCAGGAAAACCTTGCATGGCTACACCTTC	CASRKTLHGYTF
NA	TRBJ2-3	TRBV10-3	many	TGTGCCATCAGGGGTGGCGCAGATACGCAGTATTTT	CAIRGGADTQYF
NA	TRBJ1-1	TRBV7-6	few	TGTGCCAGCAGTCCCAGCCAGACGAACACTGAAGCTTTCTTT	CASSPSQTNTEAFF
TRBD1	TRBJ2-5	TRBV20-1	NA	TGCAGTGCTACCGCCCGGGACAGGGGAAACGGGGAGACCCAGTACTTC	CSATARDRGNGETQYF
TRBD2	TRBJ2-1	TRBV5-1	many	TGTGCCAGCAGCTTAGCGGCTAGCGGGACTTACAATGAGCAGTTCTTC	CASSLAASGTYNEQFF
NA	TRBJ2-5	TRBV7-9	NA	TGTGCCAGCAGCTTAGTGGCAGCGTCTTACCAAGAGACCCAGTACTTC	CASSLVAASYQETQYF